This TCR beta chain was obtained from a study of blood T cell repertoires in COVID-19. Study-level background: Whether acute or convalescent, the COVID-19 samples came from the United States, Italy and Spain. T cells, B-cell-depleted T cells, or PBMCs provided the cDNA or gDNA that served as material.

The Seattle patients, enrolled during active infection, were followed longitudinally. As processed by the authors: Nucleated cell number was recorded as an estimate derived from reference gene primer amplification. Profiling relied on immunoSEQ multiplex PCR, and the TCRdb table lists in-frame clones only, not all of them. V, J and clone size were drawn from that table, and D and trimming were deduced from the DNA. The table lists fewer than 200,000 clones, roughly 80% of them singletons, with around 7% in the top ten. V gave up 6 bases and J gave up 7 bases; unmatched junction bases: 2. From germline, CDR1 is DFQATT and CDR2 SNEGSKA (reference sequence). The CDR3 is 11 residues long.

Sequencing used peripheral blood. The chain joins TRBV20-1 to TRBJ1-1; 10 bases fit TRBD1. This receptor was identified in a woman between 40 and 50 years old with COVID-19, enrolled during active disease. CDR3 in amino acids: CSAGTGVEAFF. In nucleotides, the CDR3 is TGCAGTGCAGGGACAGGGGTTGAAGCTTTCTTT.